This T cell receptor (beta chain) was observed in a study of blood T cell repertoires in COVID-19. Whole-study context: There were acute and convalescent COVID-19 samples, and they came from the United States, Italy and Spain. Sources were T cells, B-cell-depleted T cells, or PBMCs; the material itself was cDNA or gDNA.

The CDR3 is 16 amino acids. Trimming at V came to 6 bases and at J to 6 bases, leaving 12 bases not matched to a gene. Per germline, CDR1 SNHLY and CDR2 FYNNEI. Here immunoSEQ multiplex PCR was the method, and the copy in TCRdb shows in-frame clones only, minus some. The table shows about 240,000 clones, with 80% to 85% occurring only once. The sequence was collected from a woman aged 60-75 years with active or convalescent COVID-19. The V gene is TRBV2, the J gene TRBJ2-4, with 9 bases lining up with TRBD2. Sequences were obtained from peripheral blood. This chain's CDR3 is CASRASGATGRNIQYF. DNA for the CDR3: TGTGCCAGCAGGGCTAGCGGGGCCACAGGGAGAAACATTCAGTACTTC.